This entry describes one TCR beta chain. CDR1 LNHDA and CDR2 SQIVND come from the germline V gene (reference sequence). V dropped 5 bases and J dropped 2 bases, with 10 bases sitting between them. The CDR3 covers 13 residues. This table comes from immunoSEQ multiplex PCR, and its TCRdb copy is limited to in-frame clones, with some not included. This table holds about 55,000 clones, about 86% found once. Autoimmune disease history or systemic immunosuppression led to patient exclusion. These data belong to a study of OX40 agonist ivuxolimab in advanced cancers. V gene TRBV19 combines with J gene TRBJ2-7; D gene ambiguous. The specimen comprised CD4+ or CD8+ T cells sorted from blood, sampled in a trial of the OX40 agonist ivuxolimab. This TCR derives from an adult with an advanced solid tumor such as melanoma, head and neck, liver or kidney cancer. CDR3 region: CASSGVPPYEQYF. Written as DNA, the CDR3 is TGTGCCAGTAGTGGGGTACCCCCCTACGAGCAGTACTTC.